A selection of T cell receptor beta chains follows, all from one sample in a study of control samples from healthy donors and cancer patients. The repertoire was sequenced with immunoSEQ multiplex PCR; TCRdb's copy has only in-frame clones and lacks some. The sample has 100,000 to 150,000 clones, more than 75% seen once. Source material: blood. These receptors were taken from a man aged 18 to 29 in good health. CDR3s include the opening cysteine and the closing phenylalanine or tryptophan. Fields, in order: CDR3 protein, J gene, V gene.

CDR3aa: CASSPSRGNTIYF; j_gene: TRBJ1-3; v_gene: TRBV27
CDR3aa: CASSTMVAGGSDTQYF; j_gene: TRBJ2-3; v_gene: TRBV19
CDR3aa: CSVEDLTHQQGGYTF; j_gene: TRBJ1-2; v_gene: TRBV29-1
CDR3aa: CASSRGLAGDNEQFF; j_gene: TRBJ2-1; v_gene: TRBV6-5
CDR3aa: CASSFGEPGNTIYF; j_gene: TRBJ1-3; v_gene: TRBV7-8
CDR3aa: CASSERDLQGAREKLFF; j_gene: TRBJ1-4; v_gene: TRBV9
CDR3aa: CASRGRRSGEKLFF; j_gene: TRBJ1-4; v_gene: TRBV25-1
CDR3aa: CASSYSPGIDQPQHF; j_gene: TRBJ1-5; v_gene: TRBV6-5
CDR3aa: CASSLEAGPGYTF; j_gene: TRBJ1-2; v_gene: TRBV11-2
CDR3aa: CASSLGAGGLEGTQYF; j_gene: TRBJ2-5; v_gene: TRBV19
CDR3aa: CASSQEWHIANYGYTF; j_gene: TRBJ1-2; v_gene: TRBV3-1/TRBV3-2
CDR3aa: CASRSPGSGFSYNEQFF; j_gene: TRBJ2-1; v_gene: TRBV19
CDR3aa: CASSLGDRGIINTF; j_gene: TRBJ1-2; v_gene: TRBV9
CDR3aa: CASSVGGMANEKLFF; j_gene: TRBJ1-4; v_gene: TRBV25-1
CDR3aa: CASSLGPLGFSTDTQYF; j_gene: TRBJ2-3; v_gene: TRBV7-3
CDR3aa: CASSMGADTQYF; j_gene: TRBJ2-3; v_gene: TRBV19
CDR3aa: CASSLGPIYEQYF; j_gene: TRBJ2-7; v_gene: TRBV28
CDR3aa: CASRRTGGVPDEQFF; j_gene: TRBJ2-1; v_gene: TRBV3-1/TRBV3-2
CDR3aa: CASSDSISRGAVPSYNEQFF; j_gene: TRBJ2-1; v_gene: TRBV6-4
CDR3aa: CASSATATNEKLFF; j_gene: TRBJ1-4; v_gene: TRBV9
CDR3aa: CASRRTGVSTEAFF; j_gene: TRBJ1-1; v_gene: TRBV19
CDR3aa: CASSLLDDEQFF; j_gene: TRBJ2-1; v_gene: TRBV11-3
CDR3aa: CASSLIPSGRGSYNEQFF; j_gene: TRBJ2-1; v_gene: TRBV5-6
CDR3aa: CASSFPGWGGANYGYTF; j_gene: TRBJ1-2; v_gene: TRBV7-9
CDR3aa: CASRRGPNTGELFF; j_gene: TRBJ2-2; v_gene: TRBV11-2
CDR3aa: CASVPGPNTGELFF; j_gene: TRBJ2-2; v_gene: TRBV9
CDR3aa: CAISETGPHYTF; j_gene: TRBJ1-2; v_gene: TRBV10-3
CDR3aa: CAWSGAGGNYGYTF; j_gene: TRBJ1-2; v_gene: TRBV30
CDR3aa: CATSRGAGGEETQYF; j_gene: TRBJ2-5; v_gene: TRBV15
CDR3aa: CASSLSGGTEAFF; j_gene: TRBJ1-1; v_gene: TRBV5-6
CDR3aa: CASKNAPYNEQFF; j_gene: TRBJ2-1; v_gene: TRBV19
CDR3aa: CATSDITGGF; j_gene: TRBJ1-2; v_gene: TRBV24-1
CDR3aa: CASHQGTISWANTEAFF; j_gene: TRBJ1-1; v_gene: TRBV18
CDR3aa: CASGESGTSGQYF; j_gene: TRBJ2-7; v_gene: TRBV10-1
CDR3aa: CASSAGGQGVNYGYTF; j_gene: TRBJ1-2; v_gene: TRBV7-9
CDR3aa: CASTSDRGIQYF; j_gene: TRBJ2-4; v_gene: TRBV28
CDR3aa: CSVDVSERETQYF; j_gene: TRBJ2-5; v_gene: TRBV29-1
CDR3aa: CASSSVGQPEAYGYTF; j_gene: TRBJ1-2; v_gene: TRBV9
CDR3aa: CASGPAIEREQFF; j_gene: TRBJ2-1; v_gene: TRBV6-5
CDR3aa: CASSPSKGSNSPLHF; j_gene: TRBJ1-6; v_gene: TRBV28
CDR3aa: CSARIGNQPQHF; j_gene: TRBJ1-5; v_gene: TRBV29-1
CDR3aa: CASSQNLAGAGELFF; j_gene: TRBJ2-2; v_gene: TRBV3-1/TRBV3-2
CDR3aa: CASSARGQEEWGYTF; j_gene: TRBJ1-2; v_gene: TRBV9
CDR3aa: CASSLEGQGAQPQHF; j_gene: TRBJ1-5; v_gene: TRBV5-1
CDR3aa: CASSESGPSYGYTF; j_gene: TRBJ1-2; v_gene: TRBV2
CDR3aa: CASSERDGNRPHEQYF; j_gene: TRBJ2-7; v_gene: TRBV7-9
CDR3aa: CASSPGTGGETQYF; j_gene: TRBJ2-5; v_gene: TRBV5-6
CDR3aa: CASSMAGATGELFF; j_gene: TRBJ2-2; v_gene: TRBV19
CDR3aa: CASRPERSSYNEQFF; j_gene: TRBJ2-1; v_gene: TRBV6-5
CDR3aa: CASAGGIGKGGYTF; j_gene: TRBJ1-2; v_gene: TRBV7-2